Listed below are T cell receptor beta chains from one sample, sequenced in a study of OX40 agonist ivuxolimab in advanced cancers. Using immunoSEQ multiplex PCR, the repertoire was profiled, and TCRdb retains in-frame clones only, with some absent. Counted here are tens of thousands of clones, more than 85% occurring once; the ten biggest clones make up roughly 0.44%. The sample here was CD4+ or CD8+ T cells sorted from blood, taken in a trial of the OX40 agonist ivuxolimab. The receptor set was obtained from an adult with an advanced solid tumor such as melanoma, head and neck, liver or kidney cancer. Both conserved end residues are part of each CDR3. Each record gives: clone size, J gene, D gene, V gene, CDR3 protein, CDR3 DNA. The D gene is left open where the match is weak. Clone size, where shown, is once, few, many, or a class for clones that have expanded.

-	TRBJ2-7	-	TRBV6-1	CASSETWDSSYEQYF	TGTGCCAGCAGTGAAACGTGGGACTCTTCCTACGAGCAGTACTTC
-	TRBJ2-1	-	TRBV10-3	CAIRRGGNEQFF	TGTGCCATCCGAAGGGGCGGGAATGAGCAGTTCTTC
-	TRBJ2-5	-	TRBV25-1	CASSGSPTIRGTQYF	TGTGCCAGCAGTGGCAGCCCTACTATCAGGGGGACCCAGTACTTC
-	TRBJ1-2	-	TRBV19	CASTPVERTNYGYTF	TGTGCCAGTACCCCAGTAGAGAGAACTAACTATGGCTACACCTTC
-	TRBJ1-1	TRBD1	TRBV10-3	CAIAPMTGGLTEAFF	TGTGCCATCGCCCCTATGACAGGGGGCCTCACTGAAGCTTTCTTT
once	TRBJ1-5	-	TRBV19	CASSIEQGGQPQHF	TGTGCCAGTAGTATCGAACAGGGCGGTCAGCCCCAGCATTTT
-	TRBJ1-1	-	TRBV29-1	CSAGTGMHTEAFF	TGCAGCGCCGGGACCGGGATGCACACTGAAGCTTTCTTT
-	TRBJ2-7	TRBD2	TRBV15	CATSRGNSGSFYEQYF	TGTGCCACCAGCAGAGGTAATAGCGGGAGCTTCTACGAGCAGTACTTC
-	TRBJ2-2	TRBD1	TRBV6-5	CASNDRGPGELFF	TGTGCCAGCAATGACAGGGGGCCCGGGGAGCTGTTTTTT
-	TRBJ2-3	-	TRBV7-7	CASSPGPSTDTQYF	TGTGCCAGCAGCCCCGGGCCGAGCACAGATACGCAGTATTTT
once	TRBJ1-1	TRBD1	TRBV27	CASSTGTGRLTEAFF	TGTGCCAGCAGTACCGGGACAGGGCGGCTCACTGAAGCTTTCTTT
-	TRBJ2-3	-	TRBV6-5	CASSYSTRSAGDTQYF	TGTGCCAGCAGTTACTCGACCCGGTCAGCCGGCGATACGCAGTATTTT
-	TRBJ1-2	-	TRBV5-6	CASSFWGAGYTF	TGTGCCAGCAGCTTTTGGGGCGCGGGCTACACCTTC
-	TRBJ1-1	-	TRBV7-2	CASSLAGGRRNTEAFF	TGTGCCAGCAGCTTAGCGGGGGGACGGAGAAACACTGAAGCTTTCTTT
-	TRBJ2-1	TRBD2	TRBV7-2	CASNIGGGRARVYNEQFF	TGTGCCAGCAACATCGGTGGTGGGAGGGCTCGGGTGTACAATGAGCAGTTCTTC
-	TRBJ1-5	-	TRBV6-1	CASSVGNQPQHF	TGTGCCAGCAGTGTGGGTAATCAGCCCCAGCATTTT
-	TRBJ1-2	-	TRBV15	CATSRDSGNYGYTF	TGTGCCACCAGCAGAGATTCCGGAAACTATGGCTACACCTTC
-	TRBJ1-2	-	TRBV30	CAWSGDWTGYTF	TGTGCCTGGAGTGGGGATTGGACAGGCTACACCTTC
-	TRBJ1-5	TRBD1	TRBV27	CASSFRWQGGNQPQHF	TGTGCCAGCAGTTTCCGTTGGCAGGGGGGAAATCAGCCCCAGCATTTT
once	TRBJ2-1	TRBD2	TRBV9	CASSVLAGGPNEQFF	TGTGCCAGCAGCGTTCTAGCGGGAGGGCCGAATGAGCAGTTCTTC
once	TRBJ1-1	TRBD1	TRBV7-2	CASSRDRVRDTEAFF	TGTGCCAGCAGCCGCGACAGGGTAAGGGACACTGAAGCTTTCTTT
-	TRBJ1-3	-	TRBV18	CASSPRTAILSGNTIYF	TGTGCCAGCTCACCACGGACAGCGATCCTCTCTGGAAACACCATATATTTT
-	TRBJ2-1	-	TRBV27	CASSSGTYNEQFF	TGTGCCAGCAGTTCCGGGACATACAATGAGCAGTTCTTC
-	TRBJ2-7	-	TRBV27	CASRGPGAGEVEQYF	TGTGCCAGCAGGGGGCCGGGGGCGGGCGAGGTCGAGCAGTACTTC
-	TRBJ2-5	TRBD1	TRBV2	CASSDLGTGQETQYF	TGTGCCAGCAGTGACCTCGGGACAGGTCAAGAGACCCAGTACTTC
-	TRBJ2-5	TRBD1	TRBV28	CASSKRDRVQETQYF	TGTGCCAGCAGTAAGAGGGACAGGGTACAAGAGACCCAGTACTTC
-	TRBJ1-1	-	TRBV19	CASSIGQGNTEAFF	TGTGCCAGTAGTATAGGTCAGGGGAACACTGAAGCTTTCTTT
-	TRBJ2-6	-	TRBV10-1	CASSPQGTGANVLTF	TGCGCCAGCAGTCCTCAGGGAACCGGGGCCAACGTCCTGACTTTC
-	TRBJ2-1	-	TRBV18	CASSPPSRGEQFF	TGTGCCAGCTCACCCCCGTCTAGAGGTGAGCAGTTCTTC
-	TRBJ2-2	-	TRBV2	CASKKGRRNTGELFF	TGTGCCAGCAAAAAAGGGAGGCGAAACACCGGGGAGCTGTTTTTT
-	TRBJ1-5	TRBD1	TRBV18	CASSRTGGDQPQHF	TGTGCCAGCTCTCGGACAGGGGGCGATCAGCCCCAGCATTTT
-	TRBJ2-5	TRBD1	TRBV7-2	CASSQGGGETQYF	TGTGCCAGCAGCCAAGGGGGCGGAGAGACCCAGTACTTC
-	TRBJ1-3	-	TRBV7-2	CASSSTGAGNTIYF	TGTGCCAGCAGCTCCACGGGGGCTGGAAACACCATATATTTT
-	TRBJ2-1	TRBD1	TRBV30	CAWSGQGFEQFF	TGTGCCTGGAGCGGACAGGGTTTTGAGCAGTTCTTC
once	TRBJ2-7	TRBD2	TRBV19	CASSIGGSGNYEQYF	TGTGCCAGTAGTATAGGGGGTAGCGGGAATTACGAGCAGTACTTC
-	TRBJ2-2	-	TRBV5-6	CASSLGTYTGELFF	TGTGCCAGCAGCTTAGGGACTTACACCGGGGAGCTGTTTTTT
-	TRBJ2-1	-	TRBV2	CASSELPGGGSSYNEQFF	TGTGCCAGCAGTGAGCTACCGGGGGGCGGGAGCTCCTACAATGAGCAGTTCTTC
-	TRBJ2-7	-	TRBV7-9	CASSLSETGPYEQYF	TGTGCCAGCAGCTTAAGTGAGACTGGCCCCTACGAGCAGTACTTC
-	TRBJ2-1	-	TRBV7-2	CASSSPPVAPPYNEQFF	TGTGCCAGCAGCTCACCCCCAGTGGCTCCCCCCTACAATGAGCAGTTCTTC
few	TRBJ2-3	TRBD1	TRBV5-1	CASSPDRLYRDTQYF	TGCGCCAGCAGCCCGGACAGGTTGTATCGAGATACGCAGTATTTT
few	TRBJ2-7	TRBD2	TRBV23-1	CASSPTLAESSYEQYF	TGCGCCAGCAGCCCCACCCTAGCGGAGAGCTCCTACGAGCAGTACTTC
-	TRBJ1-3	TRBD1	TRBV29-1	CSVAKGAAGNTIYF	TGCAGCGTTGCGAAGGGGGCGGCCGGAAACACCATATATTTT
-	TRBJ2-3	-	TRBV7-6	CASSLGPEADTQYF	TGTGCCAGCAGCCTCGGTCCCGAGGCAGATACGCAGTATTTT
few	TRBJ2-7	-	TRBV4-1	CASSQDYLNEQYF	TGCGCCAGCAGCCAAGATTATCTCAATGAGCAGTACTTC
-	TRBJ2-7	-	TRBV7-9	CASSVSGYEQYF	TGTGCCAGCAGCGTCAGCGGGTACGAGCAGTACTTC
-	TRBJ2-1	TRBD2	TRBV11-2	CASSLRGGTSGSKYNEQFF	TGTGCCAGCAGCTTAAGGGGAGGGACTAGCGGGAGTAAGTACAATGAGCAGTTCTTC
-	TRBJ1-1	TRBD1	TRBV19	CASSPPRTGRQAFF	TGTGCCAGTAGTCCACCAAGGACAGGTCGCCAAGCTTTCTTT
-	TRBJ2-5	-	TRBV10-3	CAIRAGTGSGTQYF	TGTGCCATCAGGGCCGGGACTGGCTCGGGGACCCAGTACTTC
-	TRBJ1-1	TRBD1	TRBV27	CASSLLGQENTEAFF	TGTGCCAGCAGTTTATTGGGACAGGAGAACACTGAAGCTTTCTTT
-	TRBJ2-3	-	TRBV7-8	CASSLAVSTSRGDTQYF	TGTGCCAGCAGCTTAGCGGTCTCTACTAGCCGTGGAGATACGCAGTATTTT
-	TRBJ1-4	-	TRBV6-6	CATGGTNEKLFF	TGTGCCACGGGGGGTACTAATGAAAAACTGTTTTTT
-	TRBJ2-3	-	TRBV5-1	CASRFLRSTDTQYF	TGCGCCAGCAGGTTTCTGCGAAGCACAGATACGCAGTATTTT
-	TRBJ2-1	TRBD2	TRBV5-1	CASSSGTSGINEQFF	TGCGCCAGCAGCTCCGGGACTAGCGGGATAAATGAGCAGTTCTTC
-	TRBJ2-3	-	TRBV7-2	CASSSYTDTQYF	TGTGCCAGCAGCTCCTACACAGATACGCAGTATTTT